The sequence of this T cell receptor beta chain was determined in a study of blood T cell repertoires in COVID-19 (dated by TCRdb to about 2020). At the level of the whole study: The collaborator samples originated in the United States, Italy and Spain and spanned the acute and convalescent phases of COVID-19. The material from the prospective study consisted of cDNA or gDNA derived from T cells, B-cell-depleted T cells, or PBMCs. Sample metadata almost always included a de-identified subject ID, COVID-19 status, age in years and sex. The dataset comprised deeply sampled blood TCRbeta repertoires from subjects exposed to, actively infected with, or recovered from COVID-19. The repertoires were released in a freely available public database intended as a resource for research on the immune response to SARS-CoV-2. Where available, HLA class I and class II types were taken from metadata supplied by the sample provider and were not determined by assay-based typing. The samples were drawn from the first 160 participants of the ongoing ImmuneRACE study and from 950 to 1,500 subjects provided by 6 global collaborators. General study outcomes and caveats: How much clinical and demographic metadata was included differed by source and by participant, and the metadata was provided uncurated.

The CDR3 covers 15 residues, taking in both the cysteine and the phenylalanine. Only CDR3 DNA is held: 45 bases, read in frame from base 1. V gives up 0 bases and J gives up 5 bases, and the segment between their germline ends measures 12 bases. Reading the germline V gene gives CDR1 SGHRS and CDR2 YFSETQ. With regard to this clone: Which antigen it targets is not known. Base qualities were left out, and no much larger clone turns up one base away.

In Seattle, one collaborating source enrolled patients while the infection was active and tracked those patients longitudinally over the course of disease. Whole blood was collected in K2EDTA tubes by collaborating institutions according to the institutions' own protocols. Collaborator samples were shipped for TCRbeta analysis as frozen whole blood, isolated PBMCs, or DNA extracted from either sample type. TCRbeta CDR3 regions were amplified from genomic DNA using the immunoSEQ Assay, a bias-controlled multiplex PCR. Under the source paper's analysis protocol: Within the assay, amplification of reference gene primers was used to estimate how many nucleated cells each sample contained. To quantify the absolute abundance of each unique TCRbeta CDR3 rearrangement, sequence reads were collapsed and filtered. For each sample, productive Simpson clonality was calculated as the square root of Simpson's diversity index over productive rearrangements. TCRdb's version of the immuneACCESS table is confined to in-frame rearrangements and falls short of the full clone set. An unresolved V gene accounts for under half of the shortfall where checked; the remainder is of unknown origin. The V and J calls and clone size are taken from that table; D and trimming were inferred from the DNA. The sample table holds about 370,000 clones, of which more than 80% were seen once. The ten largest make up 2.5% to 3.5% of the sample.

Sequencing input: peripheral blood. In this chain, TRBV5-1 is recombined with TRBJ1-5; possibly the D gene is TRBD1, per 5 matching bases. The TCR originated in a woman aged 25 to 39 with COVID-19, enrolled during active disease. CDR3 protein: CASSLAPGPYQPQHF. Here is the DNA: TGCGCCAGCAGCTTGGCGCCAGGGCCTTATCAGCCCCAGCATTTT.